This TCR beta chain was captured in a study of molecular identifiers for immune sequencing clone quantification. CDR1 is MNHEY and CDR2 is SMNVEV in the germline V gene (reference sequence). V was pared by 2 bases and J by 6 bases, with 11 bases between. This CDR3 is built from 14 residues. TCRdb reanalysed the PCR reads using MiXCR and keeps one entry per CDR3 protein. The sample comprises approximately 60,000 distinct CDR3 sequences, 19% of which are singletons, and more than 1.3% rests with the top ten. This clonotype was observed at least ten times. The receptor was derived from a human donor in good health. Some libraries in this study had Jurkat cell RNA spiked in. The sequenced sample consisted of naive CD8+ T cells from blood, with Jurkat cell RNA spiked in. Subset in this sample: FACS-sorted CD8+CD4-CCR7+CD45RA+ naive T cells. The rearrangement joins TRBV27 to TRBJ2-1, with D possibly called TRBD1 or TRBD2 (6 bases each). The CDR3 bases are TGTGCCAGCAGTTTAGTCTGGGGGGCCAATGAGCAGTTCTTC. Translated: CASSLVWGANEQFF.